A single sample is the source of the 29 T cell receptor beta chains below, sequenced in a study of T cell repertoires in cytomegalovirus infection. TCRdb processed the reads anew with MiXCR; each CDR3 protein has one entry. The sample holds fewer than 850,000 distinct CDR3 sequences, around 29% seen once. Antigen specificity for these receptors is unknown. The source material was cultured CD8+ T cells from PBMCs, sampled from culture after CMV antigen stimulation. These TCRs come from a human donor in good health (CMV status not recorded). Some clones in this sample may be carry-over from other donors' samples.

The V and J genes are TRBV6-5 and TRBJ1-1; D gene uncertain. The germline CDR1 and CDR2 sequences are MNHEY and SVGAGI. Between the trimmed V and J ends, which lost 11 bases and 1 base, there was a span of 11 bases. The CDR3 spans 12 residues. DNA of the CDR3: TGTGCCGTAAACTTGGGGAACACTGAAGCTTTCTTT. This encodes CAVNLGNTEAFF.

This rearrangement joins TRBV27 to TRBJ2-7; maybe TRBD2 (6 bases). The CDR3 spans 11 residues. V was shortened by 8 bases and J by 4 bases, with 9 bases between the two germline ends. Germline V CDR1 and CDR2: MNHEY, SMNVEV (reference sequence). In nucleotides, the CDR3 is TGTGCCAGCTACGGAGGGTACGAGCAGTACGTC. Amino acid sequence: CASYGGYEQYV.

This clonotype was seen a few times. This rearrangement joins TRBV28 to TRBJ2-1, with D possibly being TRBD1 (7 bases). The CDR3 totals 15 residues. From germline, CDR1 is MDHEN and CDR2 SYDVKM. V was clipped by 4 bases and J by 3 bases, with 13 bases between them. CDR3 region: CASSSQGGNYNEQFF. The CDR3 DNA sequence: TGTGCCAGCAGTTCCCAGGGGGGTAACTACAATGAGCAGTTCTTC. Complete variable domain (other parts from reference TRBV28 and TRBJ2-1): DVKVTQSSRYLVKRTGEKVFLECVQDMDHENMFWYRQDPGLGLRLIYFSYDVKMKEKGDIPEGYSVSREKKERFSLILESASTNQTSMYLCASSSQGGNYNEQFFGPGTRLTVL.

The chain has TRBV7-4 and TRBJ2-3, with TRBD1 matching over 9 bases. The V gene's germline CDR1 is SGHVT and CDR2 SQSDAQ. V was clipped by 8 bases and J by 3 bases; unmatched bases: 9. CDR3 size: 15 residues. CDR3 sequence: CASSGTGRRTDTQYF. CDR3 bases: TGTGCCAGCTCGGGGACAGGGAGGAGGACAGATACGCAGTATTTT. The full variable domain, its missing parts supplied by reference TRBV7-4 and TRBJ2-3, is GAGVSQSPRYKVAKRGRDVALRCDSISGHVTLYWYRQTLGQGSEVLTYSQSDAQRDKSGRPSGRFSAERPERSVSTLKIQRTEQGDSAVYLCASSGTGRRTDTQYFGPGTRLTVL.

This clonotype has more than one count but fewer than ten. The chain links TRBV27 to TRBJ2-7, with 7 bases identical to TRBD1. V was pared by 5 bases and J by 2 bases, with 9 bases of the junction left unmatched. This CDR3 is 15 amino acids long. Germline assignment: CDR1 MNHEY and CDR2 SMNVEV (reference sequence). CDR3 bases: TGTGCCAGCAGTCAATCTCCAGGACAGGCCTACGAGCAGTACGTC. Its translation is CASSQSPGQAYEQYV.

The chain has TRBV10-3 and TRBJ1-3; 10 positions agree with TRBD1. Germline V gene lookup returns CDR1 ENHRY and CDR2 SYGVKD. The CDR3 length is 17 residues. V lost 7 bases, J lost 1 base, and 10 bases stayed unmatched. The CDR3 region is CAITGWDRGNSGNTIYF. The CDR3 DNA sequence: TGTGCCATCACCGGCTGGGACAGGGGAAATTCTGGAAACACCATATATTTT.

The V and J genes are TRBV27 and TRBJ2-5, with 8 bases matching TRBD1. Trimming removed 3 bases from V and 7 bases from J; junction bases left unmatched: 10. CDR1 is MNHEY and CDR2 is SMNVEV in the germline V gene (reference sequence). The CDR3 spans 15 residues. The CDR3 DNA sequence: TGTGCCAGCAGTTTCCAGGCAGGGGGCTTCGTGACCCAGTACTTC. Protein sequence: CASSFQAGGFVTQYF.

This clonotype turned up a few times. The gene calls are TRBV4-1 and TRBJ1-1; TRBD1 might be the D (6 bases). CDR3 length equals 15 residues. The germline V gene has CDR1 MGHRA and CDR2 YSYEKL. V was cut by 0 bases and J by 7 bases, with 15 bases left in between. The CDR3 region has the DNA TGCGCCAGCAGCCAAGAGGTCAGGAGGGGGGGTGAAGCTTTCTTT. It yields the protein CASSQEVRRGGEAFF.

This clonotype was counted at least ten times. The CDR3 loop reads CASTLGITGYTF. CDR3 nucleotides: TGTGCCAGCACCTTGGGAATTACTGGCTACACCTTC. The V gene is TRBV12-3 or TRBV12-4, the J gene TRBJ1-2, with unresolved D. The CDR3 loop spans 12 amino acids. Trimming removed 7 bases at V and 7 bases at J, with 13 bases between.

This clonotype was seen only a few times. DNA of the CDR3: TGTGCCAGCAGCTTAGAAGGTAGCGGGGGTGGCTACGAGCAGTACTTC. Translating it yields CASSLEGSGGGYEQYF. This sequence joins TRBV7-2 and TRBJ2-7; 9 nucleotides match TRBD2. This CDR3 contains 16 residues. CDR1 is SGHTA and CDR2 is FQGNSA in the germline V gene. V was pared by 1 base and J by 3 bases, with 7 bases of the junction left unmatched.

In this sample, this clonotype turned up many times. The chain is built from TRBV14 and TRBJ2-7; 9 bases fit TRBD1. This CDR3 has 14 residues. CDR1 is SGHDN and CDR2 is FVKESK in the germline V gene. The J segment lost 2 bases and the V segment lost 4 bases, leaving 3 bases of the junction unmatched. CDR3 loop: CASSPGQGPYEQYF. CDR3 DNA sequence: TGTGCCAGCAGCCCGGGACAGGGCCCCTACGAGCAGTACTTC.

This clonotype was seen ten or more times. J is TRBJ2-5 and V is TRBV7-9; unclear D gene. V was shortened by 0 bases and J by 2 bases, with 10 bases between the two germline ends. CDR1 is SEHNR, CDR2 FQNEAQ, per germline (reference sequence). This CDR3 has 15 residues. DNA of the CDR3: TGTGCCAGCAGCTTAGCGCGCAGAGATCAAGAGACCCAGTACTTC. Its translation: CASSLARRDQETQYF.

The chain joins TRBV15 to TRBJ2-7, with 7 bases fitting TRBD1. Germline loops: CDR1 LNHNV, CDR2 YYDKDF (reference sequence). The CDR3 extends over 15 amino acids. Unmatched junction bases numbered 8, after V lost 0 bases and J lost 6 bases. CDR3 protein: CATSRDLGQSSEQYV. The CDR3 DNA sequence: TGTGCCACCAGCAGAGATCTGGGACAGAGCTCCGAGCAGTACGTC.

The rearrangement uses TRBV29-1 and TRBJ2-1; tentatively, D is TRBD2 (6 bases). The V gene lost 2 bases and the J gene lost 5 bases, with 13 bases spanning the gap. The CDR3 spans 14 residues. Germline CDR1 and CDR2: SQVTM and ANQGSEA. Here the CDR3 DNA reads TGCAGCGTTGAAACGGGAGAACTTGACAATGAGCAGTTCTTC. It encodes CSVETGELDNEQFF.

This clonotype was seen a handful of times. The chain uses TRBV7-2 and TRBJ2-5, with 15 nucleotides matching TRBD2. The V gene's germline CDR1 is SGHTA and CDR2 FQGNSA. The CDR3 contains 15 residues. V gave up 10 bases and J gave up 4 bases; unmatched junction bases: 7. CDR3 region: CATRTSGGVGETQYF. DNA for the CDR3: TGTGCCACCCGGACTAGCGGGGGGGTAGGAGAGACCCAGTACTTC.

The sample holds a few counts of this clonotype. The chain uses TRBV5-1 and TRBJ2-5; 9 bases map to TRBD1. The CDR3 spans 16 residues. With 4 bases clipped from V and 1 base from J, the junction kept 8 bases outside the gene matches. Germline V gene lookup returns CDR1 SGHRS and CDR2 YFSETQ. DNA of the CDR3: TGCGCCAGCAGCCCAAAGATGGACAGGGGCCAAGAGACCCAGTACTTC. Protein sequence: CASSPKMDRGQETQYF. Together with reference TRBV5-1 and TRBJ2-5, the CDR3 gives the full variable domain: KAGVTQTPRYLIKTRGQQVTLSCSPISGHRSVSWYQQTPGQGLQFLFEYFSETQRNKGNFPGRFSGRQFSNSRSEMNVSTLELGDSALYLCASSPKMDRGQETQYFGPGTRLLVL.

The chain joins TRBV7-1 to TRBJ2-3; the D is unclear. TRBV7-1 counts as an open reading frame of uncertain function. The CDR3 runs 13 residues. V was shortened by 10 bases and J by 2 bases, with 13 bases between the two germline ends. DNA for the CDR3: TGTGCCACGACGGGCAGTTACACAGATACGCAGTATTTT. Translating it yields CATTGSYTDTQYF.

The DNA of the CDR3 is TGCGCCAGCAGCCCAGCCTGGTCCGAGGGGCTGGAGACCCAGTACTTC. Its protein product is CASSPAWSEGLETQYF. The V call is TRBV4-3, the J call TRBJ2-5; the D call may be TRBD1 or TRBD2 (5 bases each). CDR1 is LGHNA and CDR2 is YSLEER in the germline V gene. Trimming cost V 4 bases and J 5 bases, with 20 bases left between them. The CDR3 is 16 residues long.

J is TRBJ2-1 and V is TRBV20-1; 8 bases line up with TRBD1. This CDR3 region has 16 residues. J lost 0 bases, V lost 3 bases, and 7 bases had no gene match. Germline loops: CDR1 DFQATT, CDR2 SNEGSKA (reference sequence). Written as DNA, the CDR3 is TGCAGTGCTAGCCCGGGACAGGCCGTCTCCTACAATGAGCAGTTCTTC. Translation gives CSASPGQAVSYNEQFF.

This clonotype turned up a few times. V is TRBV6-1 and J is TRBJ2-7; the D is unclear. CDR1 MNHNS and CDR2 SASEGT come from the germline V gene. Trimming removed 2 bases from V and 0 bases from J, with 8 bases in between. This CDR3 has 14 residues. The CDR3 region is CASSELGLSYEQYV. CDR3 DNA sequence: TGTGCCAGCAGTGAACTGGGCCTCTCCTACGAGCAGTACGTC.

This clonotype occurred a few times. The V and J genes are TRBV15 and TRBJ2-7; D is uncertain. The CDR3 consists of 13 residues. Trimming pared 1 base from V and 6 bases from J, leaving 10 bases between. Looked up from germline, CDR1 is LNHNV and CDR2 is YYDKDF (reference sequence). The CDR3, as DNA: TGTGCCACCAGCAGAGCAATGGTAGGCGAGCAGTACGTC. Encoded protein: CATSRAMVGEQYV.

The sample holds many counts of this clonotype. The chain recombines TRBV7-8 with TRBJ2-1; the match to TRBD1 covers 7 bases. The germline V gene has CDR1 SGHVS and CDR2 FQNEAQ. Trimming removed 7 bases from V and 8 bases from J; junction bases left unmatched: 14. The CDR3 runs 15 residues. The CDR3 DNA is TGTGCCAGCATCTTCCGGGACCCCCAGGGGGATGAGCAGTTCTTC. Translation: CASIFRDPQGDEQFF.

In this sample, this clonotype turned up many times. The chain combines TRBV12-3 or TRBV12-4 with TRBJ2-1; 8 nucleotides line up with TRBD1. The CDR3 is made up of 14 amino acids. The V segment lost 3 bases and the J segment 9 bases; nucleotides outside the gene matches: 7. The CDR3 DNA reads as TGTGCCAGCAGTTTCTCGGACAGGGTGGGTGAGCAGTTCTTC. Its protein is CASSFSDRVGEQFF.

This clonotype was detected only a few times. The chain uses TRBV19 and TRBJ1-1, with D hard to call. The germline V and J ends were trimmed by 6 bases and 0 bases, with 11 bases remaining between them. Germline values: CDR1 LNHDA, CDR2 SQIVND (reference sequence). This CDR3 is built from 14 residues. The CDR3 region is CASRQGMMNTEAFF. CDR3 nucleotides: TGTGCCAGTAGACAAGGCATGATGAACACTGAAGCTTTCTTT. Drawing the rest from reference TRBV19 and TRBJ1-1, the complete variable domain is DGGITQSPKYLFRKEGQNVTLSCEQNLNHDAMYWYRQDPGQGLRLIYYSQIVNDFQKGDIAEGYSVSREKKESFPLTVTSAQKNPTAFYLCASRQGMMNTEAFFGQGTRLTVV.

This clonotype occurred a few times. This chain joins TRBV9 and TRBJ2-1; TRBD1 aligns across 8 bases. The V gene end was trimmed by 3 bases and the J gene end by 0 bases; junction bases not matched to a gene: 11. Germline CDR1 and CDR2: SGDLS and YYNGEE. This CDR3 contains 18 residues. This CDR3 is CASSETRTGPSSYNEQFF. The CDR3 coding sequence is TGTGCCAGCAGCGAGACCAGGACAGGGCCTAGCTCCTACAATGAGCAGTTCTTC.

The chain recombines TRBV5-1 with TRBJ2-1, with D perhaps TRBD1 (5 bases). The CDR3 is 15 residues long. Trimming left V 3 bases short and J 7 bases short, with 17 bases between. CDR1 is SGHRS and CDR2 is YFSETQ in the germline V gene. As DNA, the CDR3 is TGCGCCAGCAGCTCGGCCGCGCAGGGCGGAAATGAGCAGTTCTTC. It specifies CASSSAAQGGNEQFF.

The chain carries TRBV28 and TRBJ2-3; D gene ambiguous. Germline-derived CDR1 and CDR2 are MDHEN and SYDVKM. V lost 7 bases, J lost 0 bases, and 8 bases lay in between. This CDR3 is built from 13 residues. This CDR3 is CASNQDSTDTQYF. The CDR3 DNA sequence: TGTGCCAGCAATCAGGACAGCACAGATACGCAGTATTTT. The full variable domain, with the rest looked up from reference TRBV28 and TRBJ2-3, is DVKVTQSSRYLVKRTGEKVFLECVQDMDHENMFWYRQDPGLGLRLIYFSYDVKMKEKGDIPEGYSVSREKKERFSLILESASTNQTSMYLCASNQDSTDTQYFGPGTRLTVL.

The CDR3 spells CASAPGQGTPYYGYTF. The CDR3 coding sequence is TGTGCCAGTGCTCCGGGACAGGGGACTCCCTACTATGGCTACACCTTC. V and J are TRBV19 and TRBJ1-2; 10 bases match TRBD1. CDR3 length equals 16 residues. The V gene end was trimmed by 8 bases and the J gene end by 3 bases; junction bases not matched to a gene: 12. Germline V gives CDR1 LNHDA, CDR2 SQIVND (reference sequence).

The chain employs TRBV11-2 and TRBJ2-2, with 7 nucleotides matching TRBD1. V was clipped by 5 bases and J by 4 bases; unmatched bases: 10. The CDR3 length is 16 residues. The germline V gene encodes CDR1 SGHAT and CDR2 FQNNGV. CDR3 coding DNA: TGTGCCAGCAGCGTCACAGGGGTCGTGGGCACCGGGGAGCTGTTTTTT. Its translation: CASSVTGVVGTGELFF.